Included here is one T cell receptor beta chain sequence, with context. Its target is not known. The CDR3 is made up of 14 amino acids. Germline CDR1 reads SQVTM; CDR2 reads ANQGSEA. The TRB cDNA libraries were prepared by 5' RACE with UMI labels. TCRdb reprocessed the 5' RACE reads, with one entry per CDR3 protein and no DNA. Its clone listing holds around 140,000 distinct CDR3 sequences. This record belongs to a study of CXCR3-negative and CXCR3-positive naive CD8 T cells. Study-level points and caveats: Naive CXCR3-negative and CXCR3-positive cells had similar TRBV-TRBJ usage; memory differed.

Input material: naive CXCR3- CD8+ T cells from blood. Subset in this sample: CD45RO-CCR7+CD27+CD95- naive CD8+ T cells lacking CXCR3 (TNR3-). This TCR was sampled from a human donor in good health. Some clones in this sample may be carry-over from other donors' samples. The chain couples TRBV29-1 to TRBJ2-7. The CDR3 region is CSVDGLGGLREQYF.